These T cell receptor beta chains were read from a single sample in a study of blood T cells in healthy people across ages. TCRdb passed the 5' RACE reads through MiXCR, listing each CDR3 protein once. This table holds about 1.4 million distinct CDR3 sequences, 55% to 75% found once. The sequenced material came from blood. These receptors all come from a young man in good health. The CDR3 runs from the conserved cysteine through the conserved F or W. A D gene is named only where the DNA matches it firmly. Size values are once, few and many counts, or a class for expanded clones, and some rows have none.

TRBV4-1,TRBD2,.,TRBJ2-1,TGCGCCAGCAGCCTTACTAGCGTACTTGAGCAGTTCTTC,CASSLTSVLEQFF
TRBV24-1,.,.,TRBJ1-5,TGTGCCTCCCAGGTTGATAGCAATCAGCCCCAGCATTTT,CASQVDSNQPQHF
TRBV6-5,.,.,TRBJ1-2,TGTGCCAGCAGTTACGGGGCCGGGACGGTGAGAGGCTACACCTTC,CASSYGAGTVRGYTF
TRBV20-1,TRBD2,few,TRBJ2-7,TGCAGTGCTAGAGCCGGGACTAGCGGGATTTTGGAGCAGTACTTC,CSARAGTSGILEQYF
TRBV5-4,.,.,TRBJ2-1,TGTGCCAGCAGCTCACTGAACTACAATGAGCAGTTCTTC,CASSSLNYNEQFF
TRBV11-2,TRBD1,.,TRBJ2-3,TGTGCCAGCAGCCTCGACAGGGAAGATACGCAGTATTTT,CASSLDREDTQYF
TRBV29-1,.,.,TRBJ2-2,TGCAGCGCTGAAGATACTCAGCAGGACGGGGAGCTGTTTTTT,CSAEDTQQDGELFF
TRBV6-1,TRBD2,once,TRBJ2-7,TGTGCCAGCAGTGACCTCGACGGGGGGATTAACTACGAGCAGTACTTC,CASSDLDGGINYEQYF
TRBV7-2,.,few,TRBJ2-3,TGTGCCAGCAGCTCGGATGGGGTCCCCACAGATACGCAGTATTTT,CASSSDGVPTDTQYF
TRBV2,.,.,TRBJ1-2,TGTGCCAGCAGTGAGGATCCTAACTATGGCTACACCTTC,CASSEDPNYGYTF
TRBV6-1,TRBD1,.,TRBJ1-2,TGTGCCAGCAGTGACGGACAGGGGGGACTTTATGGCTACACCTTC,CASSDGQGGLYGYTF
TRBV7-6,.,few,TRBJ1-6,TGTGCCAGCAGCTTAGGTACAGGGTCTACTTCACCCCTCCACTTT,CASSLGTGSTSPLHF
TRBV29-1,.,.,TRBJ2-1,TGCAGCGTTGCCGGAGGGATCGGGTACAATGAGCAGTTCTTC,CSVAGGIGYNEQFF
TRBV27,.,once,TRBJ2-7,TGTGCCAGCAGTTGGAGTCATCAGGTCATCGTGCAGTACTTC,CASSWSHQVIVQYF
TRBV7-9,.,.,TRBJ2-7,TGTGCCAGCAGCTTAGCGACAGGAAAGGCCTACGAGCAGTACTTC,CASSLATGKAYEQYF
TRBV20-1,TRBD1,.,TRBJ2-1,TGCAGTGCTAGGCTTCGGGACAGACAAGAAACCTACAATGAGCAGTTCTTC,CSARLRDRQETYNEQFF
TRBV12-3/TRBV12-4,.,.,TRBJ2-7,TGTGCCAGCAGTTTAGGCGGTCCCAAGCAGTACTTC,CASSLGGPKQYF
TRBV5-1,.,.,TRBJ2-1,TGCGCCAGCAGCTTGAGGGTAGTGGACAGCAGCTCCTACAATGAGCAGTTCTTC,CASSLRVVDSSSYNEQFF
TRBV10-3,TRBD2,.,TRBJ2-4,TGTGCCATCAGTGTCACTAGCGGGGGTGAAGAGCAGTACTTC,CAISVTSGGEEQYF
TRBV5-6,.,.,TRBJ1-1,TGTGCCAGCAGCTTGGAGTGGTGGGGAGAAGCTTTCTTT,CASSLEWWGEAFF
TRBV4-1,.,few,TRBJ1-2,TGCGCCAGCAGCCAAGGGAGTCGCTATGGCTACACCTTC,CASSQGSRYGYTF
TRBV4-1,TRBD2,.,TRBJ2-1,TGCGCCAGCAGCCACCCCGCGTCTCCGGGACTAGCGGGAGGGAGCTCGTACAATGAGCAGTTCTTC,CASSHPASPGLAGGSSYNEQFF
TRBV5-1,.,.,TRBJ1-1,TGCGCCAGCAGCCCGCAAAAGGGAGGCACTGAAGCTTTCTTT,CASSPQKGGTEAFF
TRBV7-9,.,.,TRBJ2-1,TGTGCCAGCAGTCGAGCCGGGACATCCAATGAGCAGTTCTTC,CASSRAGTSNEQFF
TRBV10-3,.,.,TRBJ2-7,TGTGCCATCAGTGTAACGGACAGAGGCCCGGGCGAGCAGTACTTC,CAISVTDRGPGEQYF
TRBV2,TRBD1,few,TRBJ2-5,TGTGCCAGCAGAAAGGACAGGGGAGGAGAGACCCAGTACTTC,CASRKDRGGETQYF
TRBV5-1,TRBD2,.,TRBJ2-7,TGCGCCAGCAGCTTCGGGACTAGCGAGTACGAGCAGTACTTC,CASSFGTSEYEQYF
TRBV16,.,.,TRBJ2-1,TGTGCCAGCAGCCATACTAACATCCATGAGCAGTTCTTC,CASSHTNIHEQFF
TRBV7-8,.,.,TRBJ1-5,TGTGCCAGCAGCTTAGATCCCCTCGGATATAGCAATCAGCCCCAGCATTTT,CASSLDPLGYSNQPQHF
TRBV5-5,TRBD2,few,TRBJ2-3,TGTGCCAGCAGCTTGTCCGTAGCGGGTGCGGCAGATACGCAGTATTTT,CASSLSVAGAADTQYF
TRBV25-1,TRBD1,few,TRBJ2-3,TGTGCCAGCAGTGGATTCCCCGGACAGGGGATCACAGATACGCAGTATTTT,CASSGFPGQGITDTQYF
TRBV7-2,TRBD2,once,TRBJ2-3,TGTGCCAGCAGCCGGACTAGCGGGAGATCCCCCGATACGCAGTATTTT,CASSRTSGRSPDTQYF
TRBV4-1,TRBD2,few,TRBJ2-1,TGCGCCAGCAGCCAAGATCGGGGGGGAAGCCAGGATGAGCAGTTCTTC,CASSQDRGGSQDEQFF
TRBV12-3/TRBV12-4,.,few,TRBJ2-5,TGTGCCAGCAGTCCCAGCAATGGGGTCGGGGAGACCCAGTACTTC,CASSPSNGVGETQYF
TRBV10-3,TRBD2,.,TRBJ2-1,TGTGCCATCAGTGTATTCCCTCGGGTAGCGGGAATGAATTACAATGAGCAGTTCTTC,CAISVFPRVAGMNYNEQFF
TRBV10-3,.,.,TRBJ1-2,TGTGTCATCAGGTCTGACTGGTCCTGGAGCGATGGCTACACCTTC,CVIRSDWSWSDGYTF
TRBV4-1,.,.,TRBJ2-3,TGCGCCAGCAGCCACGGGCGGGCACGGAGCACAGATACGCAGTATTTT,CASSHGRARSTDTQYF
TRBV4-3,.,few,TRBJ2-1,TGCGCCAGCAGCCAAGAAAGGAGCAATGAGCAGTTCTTC,CASSQERSNEQFF
TRBV20-1,TRBD2,once,TRBJ2-5,TGCAGTGCCCCCACTAGCGGGGGGGCATTTGGGACCCAGTACTTC,CSAPTSGGAFGTQYF
TRBV27,.,once,TRBJ2-4,TGTGCCAGCAGGTCCCCGGCGGGGATTCAGTACTTC,CASRSPAGIQYF
TRBV5-1,.,once,TRBJ2-3,TGCGCCAGCAGCTTTGGGGAAACCACAGATACGCAGTATTTT,CASSFGETTDTQYF
TRBV3-1,.,few,TRBJ1-6,TGTGCCAGCAGCCACCTGGACAGATCCACCCTCCACTTT,CASSHLDRSTLHF
TRBV6-6,TRBD1,.,TRBJ1-2,TGTGCCAGCAGTTTTGGGACAGGAATTAACTATGGCTACACCTTC,CASSFGTGINYGYTF
TRBV11-2,TRBD1,.,TRBJ2-7,TGTGCCAGCAGCTTAGATTATGGTGAGAGGGGGCGCGAGCAGTACTTC,CASSLDYGERGREQYF
TRBV5-1,.,many,TRBJ2-7,TGCGCCAGCAGCTTGCGGCCGGGAACCTACGAGCAGTACTTC,CASSLRPGTYEQYF
TRBV21-1,.,.,TRBJ2-7,TGTGCCAGCAACAAAAATGTCATCGGCGCTCCCTACGAGCAGTACTTC,CASNKNVIGAPYEQYF